The following is a TCR beta chain sequence with its context. Its antigen is unidentified. The entry originates in a study of cytomegalovirus exposure and HLA in healthy donors. Study-wide points: High sensitivity and specificity were reportedly achieved when the classifier diagnosed cytomegalovirus status.

This CDR3 contains 16 residues. V shed 1 base and J 4 bases; nucleotides not matched to a gene: 9. CDR1 and CDR2 from the germline V gene are SGDLS and YYNGEE. 13 Jbeta primers and 60 Vbeta primers were used for the PCR. Some clones are missing from TCRdb's copy, which holds only in-frame ones; the method was immunoSEQ multiplex PCR. This sample has around 130,000 clones, with approximately 70% found just once. The rearrangement joins TRBV9 to TRBJ2-3; the match to TRBD2 covers 7 bases. This receptor was taken from a woman aged 60-75 years in good health and CMV-seropositive. Specimen: PBMCs. The CDR3 reads CASSVWAGRGADTQYF. As DNA, the CDR3 is TGTGCCAGCAGCGTATGGGCGGGGAGGGGTGCAGATACGCAGTATTTT.